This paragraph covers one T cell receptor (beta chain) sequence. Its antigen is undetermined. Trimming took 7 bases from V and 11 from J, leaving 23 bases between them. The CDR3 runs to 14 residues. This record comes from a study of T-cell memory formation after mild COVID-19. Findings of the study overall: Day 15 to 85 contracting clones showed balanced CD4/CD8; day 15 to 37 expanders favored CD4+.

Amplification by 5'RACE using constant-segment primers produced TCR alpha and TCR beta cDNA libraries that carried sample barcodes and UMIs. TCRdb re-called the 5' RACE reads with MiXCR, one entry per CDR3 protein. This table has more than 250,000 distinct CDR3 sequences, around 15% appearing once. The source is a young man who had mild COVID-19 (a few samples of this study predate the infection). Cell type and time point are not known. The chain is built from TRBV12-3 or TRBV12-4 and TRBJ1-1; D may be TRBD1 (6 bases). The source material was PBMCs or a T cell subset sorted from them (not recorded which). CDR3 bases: TGTGCCAGCAACTATTTCCAGGGGATACTAGGGGCTTTCTTT. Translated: CASNYFQGILGAFF.